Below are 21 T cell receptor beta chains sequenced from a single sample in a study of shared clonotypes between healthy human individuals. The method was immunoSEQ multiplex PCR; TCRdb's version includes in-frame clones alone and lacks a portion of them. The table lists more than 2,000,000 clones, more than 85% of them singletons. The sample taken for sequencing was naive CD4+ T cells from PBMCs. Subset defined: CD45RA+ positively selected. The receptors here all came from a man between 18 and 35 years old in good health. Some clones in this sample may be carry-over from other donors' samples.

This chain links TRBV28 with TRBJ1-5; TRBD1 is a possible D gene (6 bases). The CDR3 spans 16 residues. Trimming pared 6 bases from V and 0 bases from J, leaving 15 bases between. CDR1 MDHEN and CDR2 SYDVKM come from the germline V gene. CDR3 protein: CASRHNSGVSNQPQHF. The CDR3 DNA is TGTGCCAGCAGACATAACTCAGGGGTTAGCAATCAGCCCCAGCATTTT.

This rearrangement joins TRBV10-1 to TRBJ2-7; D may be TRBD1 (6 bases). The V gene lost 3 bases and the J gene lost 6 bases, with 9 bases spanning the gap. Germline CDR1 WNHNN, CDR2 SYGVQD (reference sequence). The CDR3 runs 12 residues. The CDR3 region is CASSDRGREQYF. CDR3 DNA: TGCGCCAGCAGTGACAGGGGCCGCGAGCAGTACTTC.

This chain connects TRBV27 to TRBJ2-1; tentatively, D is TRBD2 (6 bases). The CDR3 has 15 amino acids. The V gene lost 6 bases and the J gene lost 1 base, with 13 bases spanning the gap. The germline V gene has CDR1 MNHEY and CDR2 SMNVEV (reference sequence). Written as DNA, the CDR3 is TGTGCCAGCAGCTCGAGACTAGTGTCCTACAATGAGCAGTTCTTC. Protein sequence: CASSSRLVSYNEQFF.

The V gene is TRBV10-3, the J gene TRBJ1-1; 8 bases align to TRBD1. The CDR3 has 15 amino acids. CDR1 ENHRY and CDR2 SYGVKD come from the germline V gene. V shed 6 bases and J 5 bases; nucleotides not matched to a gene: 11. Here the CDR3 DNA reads TGTGCCATCAGCCCGTTGACAGGGGTAGGGACTGAAGCTTTCTTT. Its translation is CAISPLTGVGTEAFF.

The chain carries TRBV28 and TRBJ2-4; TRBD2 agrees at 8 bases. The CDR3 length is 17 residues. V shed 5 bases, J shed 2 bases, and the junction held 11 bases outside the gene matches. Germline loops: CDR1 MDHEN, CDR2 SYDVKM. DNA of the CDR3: TGTGCCAGCAGTACTACGGGGGGGGCGCGACCCAAAAACATTCAGTACTTC. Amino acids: CASSTTGGARPKNIQYF. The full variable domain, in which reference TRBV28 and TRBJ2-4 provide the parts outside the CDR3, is DVKVTQSSRYLVKRTGEKVFLECVQDMDHENMFWYRQDPGLGLRLIYFSYDVKMKEKGDIPEGYSVSREKKERFSLILESASTNQTSMYLCASSTTGGARPKNIQYFGAGTRLSVL.

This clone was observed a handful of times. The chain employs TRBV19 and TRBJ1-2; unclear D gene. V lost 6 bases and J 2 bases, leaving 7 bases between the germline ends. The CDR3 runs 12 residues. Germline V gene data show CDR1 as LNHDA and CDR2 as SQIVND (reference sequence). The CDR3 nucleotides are TGTGCCAGTAGACAGCCCAACTATGGCTACACCTTC. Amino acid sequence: CASRQPNYGYTF.

CDR3 DNA sequence: TGTGCCAGCAGCTTACACGGGACTAGCGCGGAAAACATTCAGTACTTC. Encoded protein: CASSLHGTSAENIQYF. The chain recombines TRBV7-2 with TRBJ2-4, with 10 bases identical to TRBD2. There are 16 residues in the CDR3. The ends lost 2 bases at V and 5 bases at J; junction bases unmatched: 6. The germline V gene encodes CDR1 SGHTA and CDR2 FQGNSA.

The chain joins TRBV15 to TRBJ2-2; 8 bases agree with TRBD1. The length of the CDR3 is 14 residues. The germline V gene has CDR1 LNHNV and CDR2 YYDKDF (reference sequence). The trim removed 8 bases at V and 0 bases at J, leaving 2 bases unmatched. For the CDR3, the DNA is TGTGCCACCCGACAGGGGACGAACACCGGGGAGCTGTTTTTT. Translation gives CATRQGTNTGELFF. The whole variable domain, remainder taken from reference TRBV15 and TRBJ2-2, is DAMVIQNPRYQVTQFGKPVTLSCSQTLNHNVMYWYQQKSSQAPKLLFHYYDKDFNNEADTPDNFQSRRPNTSFCFLDIRSPGLGDTAMYLCATRQGTNTGELFFGEGSRLTVL.

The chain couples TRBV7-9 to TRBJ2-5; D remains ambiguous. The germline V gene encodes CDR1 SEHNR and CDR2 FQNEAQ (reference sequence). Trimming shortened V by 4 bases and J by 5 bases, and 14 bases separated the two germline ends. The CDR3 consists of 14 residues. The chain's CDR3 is CASSSMAIRETQYF. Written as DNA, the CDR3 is TGTGCCAGCAGCTCTATGGCTATCAGGGAGACCCAGTACTTC.

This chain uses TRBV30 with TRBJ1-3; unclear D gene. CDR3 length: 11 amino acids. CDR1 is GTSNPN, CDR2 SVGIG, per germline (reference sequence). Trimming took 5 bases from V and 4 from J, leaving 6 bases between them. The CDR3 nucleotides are TGTGCCTGGGAGAACGGAAACACCATATATTTT. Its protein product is CAWENGNTIYF. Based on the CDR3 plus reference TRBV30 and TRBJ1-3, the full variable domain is SQTIHQWPATLVQPVGSPLSLECTVEGTSNPNLYWYRQAAGRGLQLLFYSVGIGQISSEVPQNLSASRPQDRQFILSSKKLLLSDSGFYLCAWENGNTIYFGEGSWLTVV.

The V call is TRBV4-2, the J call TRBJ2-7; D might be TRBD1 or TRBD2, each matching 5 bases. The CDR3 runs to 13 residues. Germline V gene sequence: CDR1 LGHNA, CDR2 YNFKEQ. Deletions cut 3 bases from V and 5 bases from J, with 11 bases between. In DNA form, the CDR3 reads TGTGCCAGCAGCCAGAGAGGGGACCACGAGCAGTACTTC. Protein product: CASSQRGDHEQYF.

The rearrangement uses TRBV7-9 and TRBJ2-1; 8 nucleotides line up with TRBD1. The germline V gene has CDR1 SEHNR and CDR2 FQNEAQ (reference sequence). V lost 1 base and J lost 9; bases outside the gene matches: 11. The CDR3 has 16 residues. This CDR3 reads CASSLGVRGLSGEQFF. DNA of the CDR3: TGTGCCAGCAGCTTAGGTGTCAGGGGGCTAAGCGGTGAGCAGTTCTTC.

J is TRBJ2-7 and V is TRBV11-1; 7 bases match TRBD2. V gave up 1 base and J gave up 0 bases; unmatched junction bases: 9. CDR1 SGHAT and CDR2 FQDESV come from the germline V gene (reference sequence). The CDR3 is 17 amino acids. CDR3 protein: CASSLVPVGGSSYEQYF. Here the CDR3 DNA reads TGTGCCAGCAGCTTAGTTCCAGTGGGAGGGAGCTCCTACGAGCAGTACTTC.

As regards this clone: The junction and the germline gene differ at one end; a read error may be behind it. The CDR3 here is CASTSSGTRLTDTQYF. Written as DNA, the CDR3 is TGTGCAAGTACTTCCTCCGGGACTAGACTCACAGATACGCAGTATTTT. This rearrangement joins TRBV19 to TRBJ2-3, with 8 nucleotides matching TRBD2. The germline V gene encodes CDR1 LNHDA and CDR2 SQIVND (reference sequence). CDR3 length: 16 amino acids.

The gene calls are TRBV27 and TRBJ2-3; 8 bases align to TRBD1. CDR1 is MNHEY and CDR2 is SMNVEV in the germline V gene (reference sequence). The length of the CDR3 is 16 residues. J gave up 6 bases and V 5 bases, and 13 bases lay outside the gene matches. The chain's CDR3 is CASSPWTGMISDTQYF. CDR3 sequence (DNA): TGTGCCAGCAGTCCGTGGACAGGGATGATATCGGATACGCAGTATTTT.

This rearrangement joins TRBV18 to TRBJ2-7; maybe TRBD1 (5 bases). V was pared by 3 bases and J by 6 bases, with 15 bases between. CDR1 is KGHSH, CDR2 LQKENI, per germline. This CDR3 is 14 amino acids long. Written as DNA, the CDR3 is TGTGCCAGCTCACCTTTCAGGGCGGTTGGCGAGCAGTACTTC. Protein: CASSPFRAVGEQYF.

The CDR3: CASSPPPWNTEAFF. CDR3 in DNA: TGTGCCAGCAGTCCGCCTCCTTGGAACACTGAAGCTTTCTTT. J is TRBJ1-1 and V is TRBV6-5; no reliable D call. V lost 5 bases and J lost 1, with 11 bases in between. CDR1 and CDR2 (germline): MNHEY, SVGAGI. CDR3 size: 14 residues.

The CDR3 reads CASSTTSGTEETQYF. Written as DNA, the CDR3 is TGTGCCAGCAGTACTACTAGCGGGACGGAAGAGACCCAGTACTTC. This rearrangement joins TRBV2 to TRBJ2-5; 10 nucleotides match TRBD2. The CDR3 runs 15 residues. Germline assignment: CDR1 SNHLY and CDR2 FYNNEI. Trimming cost V 5 bases and J 3 bases; bases outside gene matches: 6.

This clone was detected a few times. This CDR3 is CASRAAGGPYYEQYF. The CDR3 nucleotides are TGTGCCAGCAGGGCAGCGGGAGGGCCCTACTACGAGCAGTACTTC. The chain recombines TRBV7-2 with TRBJ2-7; 10 positions agree with TRBD2. From germline, CDR1 is SGHTA and CDR2 FQGNSA. The CDR3 consists of 15 residues. Germline trimming cut 6 bases from V and 3 bases from J; bases unmatched to any gene: 8. Based on the CDR3 plus reference TRBV7-2 and TRBJ2-7, the full variable domain is GAGVSQSPSNKVTEKGKDVELRCDPISGHTALYWYRQSLGQGLEFLIYFQGNSAPDKSGLPSDRFSAERTGGSVSTLTIQRTQQEDSAVYLCASRAAGGPYYEQYFGPGTRLTVT.

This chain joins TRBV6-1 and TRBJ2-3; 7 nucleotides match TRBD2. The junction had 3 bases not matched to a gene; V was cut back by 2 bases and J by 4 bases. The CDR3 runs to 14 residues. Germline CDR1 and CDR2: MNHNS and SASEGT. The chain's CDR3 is CASSEILAPDTQYF. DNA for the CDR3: TGTGCCAGCAGTGAAATACTAGCGCCAGATACGCAGTATTTT.

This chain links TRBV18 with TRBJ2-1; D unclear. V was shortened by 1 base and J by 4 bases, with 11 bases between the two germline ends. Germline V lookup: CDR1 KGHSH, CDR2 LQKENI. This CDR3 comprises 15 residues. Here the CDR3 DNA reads TGTGCCAGCTCACCACGGGCGGTCCGATACAATGAGCAGTTCTTC. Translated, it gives CASSPRAVRYNEQFF. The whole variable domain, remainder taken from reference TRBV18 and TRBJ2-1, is NAGVMQNPRHLVRRRGQEARLRCSPMKGHSHVYWYRQLPEEGLKFMVYLQKENIIDESGMPKERFSAEFPKEGPSILRIQQVVRGDSAAYFCASSPRAVRYNEQFFGPGTRLTVL.